The clone carrying this TCR beta chain was counted ten times or more. Its antigen is unidentified. This sample is part of a study of early T cells in non-severe SARS-CoV-2 infection. The wider study: The sequenced material was bulk RNA from unsorted whole blood, and its chains were unpaired.

The CDR3 totals 15 residues. Germline trimming cut 1 base from V and 9 bases from J; bases unmatched to any gene: 6. The germline CDR1 and CDR2 sequences are DFQATT and SNEGSKA (reference sequence). Individual cDNA molecules were tagged with unique molecular identifiers. Each CDR3 protein is one row after TCRdb ran MiXCR on the 5' RACE reads. There are 35,000 to 45,000 distinct CDR3 sequences in the sample; 6.8% occur only once, and 24% lies in the top ten. General study findings and limits: Anti-spike CD8 responses were favored in VDJdb matching, and private and CD4 specificities were missed.

The chain recombines TRBV20-1 with TRBJ1-6, with 10 bases lining up with TRBD1. Specimen: whole blood, collected at baseline. The TCR originated in an adult who was a healthcare worker with PCR-confirmed SARS-CoV-2 infection or an uninfected control (not recorded which). The CDR3 DNA reads as TGCAGTGCTAGAGCCCGGGACAGGGGTGGTTCACCCCTCCACTTT. Translating gives CSARARDRGGSPLHF.